The T cell receptor beta chain under discussion was sequenced for a study of T cell responses to AZD1222 COVID-19 vaccine. Background on the study: Whether given at about 4 or about 12 weeks, second doses were pooled. Study-wide points: Repertoires in all cases were sampled only once the peak T cell response had passed. Unmutated variant regions are reportedly the target of nearly half of TCRs that are spike-specific. Donors, mostly white British, included more females; clonal diversity was possibly underestimated.

Germline V gene sequence: CDR1 SGHRS, CDR2 YFSETQ. Trimming removed 2 bases at V and 0 bases at J, with 11 bases between. The CDR3 sequence is 16 residues long. Assay: immunoSEQ multiplex PCR; the TCRdb copy retains only in-frame clones and omits some. Among 65,000 to 70,000 clones listed, around four fifths were seen once. In its sample, this clone was seen a few times. Antigen unknown. This chain uses TRBV5-1 with TRBJ1-4; no definite D call. The input for sequencing was peripheral blood, taken on day 0 of AZD1222 vaccination. The source of this sequence is an adult in good health. CDR3 DNA: TGCGCCAGCAGCTTAGACCGATTATCAACTAATGAAAAACTGTTTTTT. Residues: CASSLDRLSTNEKLFF.